The source of this TCR beta chain is a study of OX40 agonist ivuxolimab in advanced cancers. Study details: Hepatocellular carcinoma, melanoma, renal cell or head and neck cancer affected the dose-escalation patients. Broader study findings: The average count of expanded clones was higher among CD8+ T cells than among CD4+.

Remarks on this clone: The antigen is undetermined.

The V gene lost 6 bases and the J gene lost 3 bases, with 12 bases spanning the gap. Germline V gene sequence: CDR1 MNHEY, CDR2 SMNVEV (reference sequence). There are 14 residues in the CDR3. Only in-frame clones appear in the TCRdb table, and some are missing; sequencing was by immunoSEQ multiplex PCR. The top ten hold roughly 35% of the sample, which has around 26,000 clones, around 85% seen once. The clonotype originates from an adult with an advanced solid tumor such as melanoma, head and neck, liver or kidney cancer. The sample here was CD4+ or CD8+ T cells sorted from blood, taken in a trial of the OX40 agonist ivuxolimab. The rearrangement links TRBV27 to TRBJ2-1; TRBD2 is a possible D gene (6 bases). The CDR3 DNA reads TGTGCCAGCAGGTCGGGACTCCTCTACAATGAGCAGTTCTTC. It yields the protein CASRSGLLYNEQFF.